The present T cell receptor beta chain was sequenced within a study of cytomegalovirus exposure and HLA in healthy donors. Study details: The approximately 660 first-cohort repertoires shared a platform with the approximately 120 validation repertoires, as reported in a later analysis.

From the 120-subject validation cohort, which was separate from the approximately 670-subject first cohort, the donors were drawn. With regard to this clone: Antigen: not known.

The table came from immunoSEQ multiplex PCR; TCRdb's copy has only in-frame clones and leaves some out. This table holds some 220,000 clones, about nine tenths found once. The CDR3 is 13 amino acids. Germline V gives CDR1 PRHDT, CDR2 FYEKMQ (reference sequence). V gave up 4 bases and J gave up 10 bases; unmatched junction bases: 7. Whole-study results and caveats: The study found most TCR sequences rare, yet found some public TCRs in many donors. Overall, about 160 TCR beta chains were annotated as cytomegalovirus-associated.

The V gene is TRBV13, the J gene TRBJ2-1, with 7 positions matching TRBD1. The sample taken for sequencing was PBMCs. The receptor's source is a woman between 18 and 29 years old in good health and CMV-seronegative. As DNA, the CDR3 is TGTGCCAGCAGCTATCGGGACAGTTTGGAGCAGTTCTTC. It specifies CASSYRDSLEQFF.